The clone carrying this T cell receptor beta chain was detected a few times. This sample's time point: persistent/refractory GD, antithyroid drugs over 5 years with positive TRAb. PBMC-extracted RNA yielded the TCR library. This sample is drawn from a study of regulatory T cells in long-lasting Graves disease. Combining iRepertoire HTBI primers with Arm-PCR of CDR3 regions, the authors built TCR beta libraries. Each CDR3 protein gets one entry after TCRdb re-called the multiplex PCR reads with MiXCR. The sample records more than 350,000 distinct CDR3 sequences, under 25% being singletons. The receptor comes from a female donor with Graves disease. The sequencing used peripheral blood mononuclear cells (PBMCs), collected when the disease was refractory, from a patient treated with antithyroid drugs.

CDR3 residues: CASSRDSGEQFF. CDR3 sequence (DNA): TGTGCCAGCAGTCGGGACTCTGGAGAGCAGTTCTTC. The rearrangement links TRBV28 to TRBJ2-1; maybe TRBD2 (6 bases). V was cut by 5 bases and J by 10 bases, with 12 bases left in between. The germline V gene has CDR1 MDHEN and CDR2 SYDVKM. This CDR3 region has 12 residues.